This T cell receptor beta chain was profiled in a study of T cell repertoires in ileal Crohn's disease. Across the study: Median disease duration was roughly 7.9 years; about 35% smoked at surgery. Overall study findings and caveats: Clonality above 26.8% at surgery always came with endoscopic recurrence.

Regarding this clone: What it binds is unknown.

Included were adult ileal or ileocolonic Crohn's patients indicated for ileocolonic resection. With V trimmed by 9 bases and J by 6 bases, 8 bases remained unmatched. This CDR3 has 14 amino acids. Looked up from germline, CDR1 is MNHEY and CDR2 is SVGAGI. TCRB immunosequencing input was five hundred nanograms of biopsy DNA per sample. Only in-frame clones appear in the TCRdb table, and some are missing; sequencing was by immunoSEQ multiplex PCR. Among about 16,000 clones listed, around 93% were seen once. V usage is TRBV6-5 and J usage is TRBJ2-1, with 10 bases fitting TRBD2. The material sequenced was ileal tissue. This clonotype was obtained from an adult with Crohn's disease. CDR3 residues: CASQTSGAGNEQFF. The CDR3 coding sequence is TGTGCCAGTCAAACTAGCGGGGCGGGCAATGAGCAGTTCTTC.